This entry is about one T cell receptor (beta chain). The source of the sample is a study of blood T cell repertoires in COVID-19. Background on the study: Whether acute or convalescent, the COVID-19 samples came from the United States, Italy and Spain. In each case, the material was cDNA or gDNA derived from T cells, B-cell-depleted T cells, or PBMCs.

CDR1 is LGHDT, CDR2 YNNKEL, per germline (reference sequence). Trimming removed 4 bases from V and 2 bases from J, with 27 bases in between. This CDR3 comprises 19 residues. TCRdb's copy holds only in-frame clones and misses some; the assay was immunoSEQ multiplex PCR. The sample has about 84,000 clones; 90% to 95% are singletons. This chain connects TRBV3-1 (or the pseudogene TRBV3-2) to TRBJ2-7; the D gene is possibly TRBD2 (6 bases). The sample consisted of peripheral blood. The clonotype was recovered from a human donor with active COVID-19. The donor label of this sample is uncertain. The CDR3 coding sequence is TGTGCCAGCAGCCCACAAGCGATATTTGTGGGAGGCTGGACCTACGAGCAGTACTTC. Translated, it gives CASSPQAIFVGGWTYEQYF.